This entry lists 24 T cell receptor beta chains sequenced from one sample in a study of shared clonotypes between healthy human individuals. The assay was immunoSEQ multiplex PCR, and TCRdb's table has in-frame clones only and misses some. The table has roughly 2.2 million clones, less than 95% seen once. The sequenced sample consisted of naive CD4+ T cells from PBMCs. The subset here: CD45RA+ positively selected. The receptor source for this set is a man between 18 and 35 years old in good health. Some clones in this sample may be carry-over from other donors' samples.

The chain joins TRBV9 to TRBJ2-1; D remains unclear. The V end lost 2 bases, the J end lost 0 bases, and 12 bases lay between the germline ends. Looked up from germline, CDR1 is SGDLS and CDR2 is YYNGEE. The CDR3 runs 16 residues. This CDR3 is CASSVSGANSYNEQFF. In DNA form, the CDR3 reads TGTGCCAGCAGCGTGTCAGGAGCCAACTCCTACAATGAGCAGTTCTTC. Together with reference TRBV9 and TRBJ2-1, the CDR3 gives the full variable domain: DSGVTQTPKHLITATGQRVTLRCSPRSGDLSVYWYQQSLDQGLQFLIQYYNGEERAKGNILERFSAQQFPDLHSELNLSSLELGDSALYFCASSVSGANSYNEQFFGPGTRLTVL.

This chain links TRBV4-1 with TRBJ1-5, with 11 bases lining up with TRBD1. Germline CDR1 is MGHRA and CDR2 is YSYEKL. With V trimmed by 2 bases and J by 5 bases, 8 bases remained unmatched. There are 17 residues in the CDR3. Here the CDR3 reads CASSQPNRDRGYQPQHF. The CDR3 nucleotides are TGCGCCAGCAGCCAACCTAACCGGGACAGGGGGTATCAGCCCCAGCATTTT.

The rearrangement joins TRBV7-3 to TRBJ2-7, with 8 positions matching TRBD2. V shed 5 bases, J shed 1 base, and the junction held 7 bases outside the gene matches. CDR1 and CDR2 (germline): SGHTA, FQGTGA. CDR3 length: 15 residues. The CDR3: CASSTTTSGSYEQYF. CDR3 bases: TGTGCCAGCAGCACCACCACTAGCGGTTCCTACGAGCAGTACTTC.

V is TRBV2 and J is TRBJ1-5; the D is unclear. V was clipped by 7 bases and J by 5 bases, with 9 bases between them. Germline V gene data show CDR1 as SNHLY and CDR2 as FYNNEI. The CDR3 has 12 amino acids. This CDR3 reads CASKLRHQPQHF. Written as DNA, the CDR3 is TGTGCCAGCAAACTCCGCCATCAGCCCCAGCATTTT. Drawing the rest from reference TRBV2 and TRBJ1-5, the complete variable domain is EPEVTQTPSHQVTQMGQEVILRCVPISNHLYFYWYRQILGQKVEFLVSFYNNEISEKSEIFDDQFSVERPDGSNFTLKIRSTKLEDSAMYFCASKLRHQPQHFGDGTRLSIL.

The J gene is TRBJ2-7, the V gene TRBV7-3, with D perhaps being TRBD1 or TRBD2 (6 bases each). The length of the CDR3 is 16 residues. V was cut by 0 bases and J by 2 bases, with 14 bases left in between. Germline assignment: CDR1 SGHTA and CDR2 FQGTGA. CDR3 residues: CASSLTWRAGAYEQYF. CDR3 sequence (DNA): TGTGCCAGCAGCTTAACGTGGAGGGCAGGGGCCTACGAGCAGTACTTC.

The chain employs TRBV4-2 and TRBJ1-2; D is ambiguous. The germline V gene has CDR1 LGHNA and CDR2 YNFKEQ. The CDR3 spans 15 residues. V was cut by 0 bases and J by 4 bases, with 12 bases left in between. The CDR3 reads CASSQEADRIYGYTF. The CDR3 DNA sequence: TGTGCCAGCAGCCAAGAGGCGGACCGGATCTATGGCTACACCTTC.

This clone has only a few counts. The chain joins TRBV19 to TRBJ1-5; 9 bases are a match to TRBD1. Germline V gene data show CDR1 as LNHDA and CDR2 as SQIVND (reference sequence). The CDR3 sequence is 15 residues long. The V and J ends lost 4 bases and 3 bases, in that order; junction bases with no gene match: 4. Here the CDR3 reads CASSRRDRDNQPQHF. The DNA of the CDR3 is TGTGCCAGTAGTAGACGGGACAGGGACAATCAGCCCCAGCATTTT.

This CDR3 is CAWSASTGVYGYTF. The CDR3 bases are TGTGCCTGGAGTGCTTCGACAGGGGTCTATGGCTACACCTTC. The rearrangement links TRBV30 to TRBJ1-2; TRBD1 matches at 8 bases. This CDR3 has 14 amino acids. V lost 1 base, J lost 4 bases, and 5 bases stayed unmatched. Germline values: CDR1 GTSNPN, CDR2 SVGIG (reference sequence).

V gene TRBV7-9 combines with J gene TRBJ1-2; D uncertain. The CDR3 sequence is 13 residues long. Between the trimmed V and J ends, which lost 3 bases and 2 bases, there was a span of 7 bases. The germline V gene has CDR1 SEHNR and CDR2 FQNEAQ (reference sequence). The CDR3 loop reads CASSFDTNYGYTF. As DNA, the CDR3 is TGTGCCAGCAGCTTCGACACAAACTATGGCTACACCTTC.

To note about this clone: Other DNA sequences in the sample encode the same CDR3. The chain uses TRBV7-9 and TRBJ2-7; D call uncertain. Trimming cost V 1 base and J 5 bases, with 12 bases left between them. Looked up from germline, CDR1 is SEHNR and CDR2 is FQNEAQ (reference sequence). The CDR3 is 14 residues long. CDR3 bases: TGTGCCAGCAGCTTAGGGACGGGCGCCAACGAGCAGTACTTC. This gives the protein CASSLGTGANEQYF.

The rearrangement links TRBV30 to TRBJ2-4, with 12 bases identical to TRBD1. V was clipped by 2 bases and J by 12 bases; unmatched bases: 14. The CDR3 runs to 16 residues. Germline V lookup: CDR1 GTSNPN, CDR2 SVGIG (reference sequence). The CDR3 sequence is CAWSPPGTGGSWNQYF. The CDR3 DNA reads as TGTGCCTGGAGTCCCCCCGGGACAGGGGGCTCCTGGAATCAGTACTTC.

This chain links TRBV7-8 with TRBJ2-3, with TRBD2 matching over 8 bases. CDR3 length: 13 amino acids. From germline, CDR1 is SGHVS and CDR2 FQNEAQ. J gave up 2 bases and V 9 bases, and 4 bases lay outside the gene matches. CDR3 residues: CASISGITDTQYF. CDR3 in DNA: TGTGCCAGTATTAGCGGGATCACAGATACGCAGTATTTT.

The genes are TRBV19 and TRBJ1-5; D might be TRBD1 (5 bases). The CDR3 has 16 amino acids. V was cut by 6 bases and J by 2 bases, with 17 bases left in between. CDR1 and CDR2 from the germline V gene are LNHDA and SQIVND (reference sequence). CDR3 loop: CASSRSRTIGNQPQHF. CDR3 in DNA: TGTGCCAGTAGCCGCTCTCGGACAATCGGCAATCAGCCCCAGCATTTT.

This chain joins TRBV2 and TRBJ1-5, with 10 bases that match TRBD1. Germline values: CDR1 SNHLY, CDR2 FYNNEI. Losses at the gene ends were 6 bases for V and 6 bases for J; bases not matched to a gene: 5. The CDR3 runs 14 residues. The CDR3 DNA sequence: TGTGCCAGCAGGCGGACAGGGGGTAGTCAGCCCCAGCATTTT. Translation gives CASRRTGGSQPQHF. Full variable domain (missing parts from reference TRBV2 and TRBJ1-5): EPEVTQTPSHQVTQMGQEVILRCVPISNHLYFYWYRQILGQKVEFLVSFYNNEISEKSEIFDDQFSVERPDGSNFTLKIRSTKLEDSAMYFCASRRTGGSQPQHFGDGTRLSIL.

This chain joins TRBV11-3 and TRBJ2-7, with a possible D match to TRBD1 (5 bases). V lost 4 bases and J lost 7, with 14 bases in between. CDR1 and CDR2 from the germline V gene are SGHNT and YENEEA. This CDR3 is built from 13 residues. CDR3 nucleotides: TGTGCCAGCAGCTCGAATAGGGGTGGGGAGCAGTACTTC. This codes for CASSSNRGGEQYF.

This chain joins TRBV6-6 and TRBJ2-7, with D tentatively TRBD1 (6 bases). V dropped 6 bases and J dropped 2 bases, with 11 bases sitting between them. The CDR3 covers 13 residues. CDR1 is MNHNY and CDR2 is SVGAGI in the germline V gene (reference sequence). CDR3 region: CASSPQGPYEQYF. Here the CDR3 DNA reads TGTGCCAGCAGCCCACAGGGACCCTACGAGCAGTACTTC.

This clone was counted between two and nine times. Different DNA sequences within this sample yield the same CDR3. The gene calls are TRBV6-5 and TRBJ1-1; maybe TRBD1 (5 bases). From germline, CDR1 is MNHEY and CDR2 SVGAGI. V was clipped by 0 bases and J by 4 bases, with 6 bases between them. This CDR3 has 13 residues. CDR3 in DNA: TGTGCCAGCAGTTACTCAAGGGGCACTGAAGCTTTCTTT. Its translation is CASSYSRGTEAFF.

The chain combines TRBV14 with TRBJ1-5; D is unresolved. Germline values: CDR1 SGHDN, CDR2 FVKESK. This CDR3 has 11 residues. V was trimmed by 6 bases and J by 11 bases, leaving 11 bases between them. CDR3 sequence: CASRTNAAQHF. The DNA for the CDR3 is TGTGCCAGCAGAACTAACGCAGCCCAGCATTTT.

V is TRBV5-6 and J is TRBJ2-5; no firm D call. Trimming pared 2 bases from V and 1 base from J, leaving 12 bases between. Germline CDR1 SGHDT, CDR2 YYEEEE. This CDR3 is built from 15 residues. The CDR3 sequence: CASSLAGYVQETQYF. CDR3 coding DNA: TGTGCCAGCAGCTTAGCCGGCTACGTCCAAGAGACCCAGTACTTC.

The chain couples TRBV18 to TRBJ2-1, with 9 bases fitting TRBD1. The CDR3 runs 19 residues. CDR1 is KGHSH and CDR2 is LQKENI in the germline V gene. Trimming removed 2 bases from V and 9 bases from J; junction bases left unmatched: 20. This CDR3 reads CASSPRSQTGTGSVGEQFF. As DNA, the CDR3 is TGTGCCAGCTCACCAAGGAGCCAAACCGGGACAGGGTCGGTTGGTGAGCAGTTCTTC.

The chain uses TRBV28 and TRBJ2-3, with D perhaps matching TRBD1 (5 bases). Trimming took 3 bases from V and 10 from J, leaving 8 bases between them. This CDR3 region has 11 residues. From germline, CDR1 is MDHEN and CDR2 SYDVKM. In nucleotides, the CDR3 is TGTGCCAGCAGTTTGGGGCAGGCGCAGTATTTT. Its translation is CASSLGQAQYF.

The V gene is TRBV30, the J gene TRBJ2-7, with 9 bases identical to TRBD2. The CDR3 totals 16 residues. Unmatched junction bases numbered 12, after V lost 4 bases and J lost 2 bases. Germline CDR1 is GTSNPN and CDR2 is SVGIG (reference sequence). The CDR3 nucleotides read TGTGCCTGGAAGAAGCGGGAGGTCCCGGGGGCCTACGAGCAGTACTTC. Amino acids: CAWKKREVPGAYEQYF.

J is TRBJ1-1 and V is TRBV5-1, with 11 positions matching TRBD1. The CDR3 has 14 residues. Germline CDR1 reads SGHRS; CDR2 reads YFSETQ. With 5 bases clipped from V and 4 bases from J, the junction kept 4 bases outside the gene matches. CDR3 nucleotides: TGCGCCAGCAGGACCGGGACAGGGGGCACTGAAGCTTTCTTT. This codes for CASRTGTGGTEAFF.

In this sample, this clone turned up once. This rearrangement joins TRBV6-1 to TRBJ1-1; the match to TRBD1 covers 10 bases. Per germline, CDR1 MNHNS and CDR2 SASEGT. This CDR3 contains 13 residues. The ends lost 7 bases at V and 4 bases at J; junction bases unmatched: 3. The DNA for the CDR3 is TGTGCCAGCACCGGACAGGGGGGCACTGAAGCTTTCTTT. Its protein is CASTGQGGTEAFF.